A single sample is the source of the 32 T cell receptor beta chains below, sequenced in a study of blood T cell repertoires in COVID-19. Profiling relied on immunoSEQ multiplex PCR, and the TCRdb table lists in-frame clones only, not all of them. The sample consists of roughly 100,000 clones, over 80% of them appearing once. The sample taken for sequencing was peripheral blood. These receptors came from a woman aged 80 or over with active or convalescent COVID-19.

The J gene is TRBJ1-2, the V gene TRBV7-2; D gene uncertain. The germline CDR1 and CDR2 sequences are SGHTA and FQGNSA. The CDR3 is 12 amino acids. The V gene lost 8 bases and the J gene lost 8 bases, with 15 bases spanning the gap. CDR3 sequence reads: CASGTVYDGYTF. The CDR3 coding sequence is TGTGCCAGCGGCACAGTCTATGACGGCTACACCTTC.

The J gene is TRBJ1-1, the V gene TRBV7-9; the match to TRBD1 covers 9 bases. CDR1 is SEHNR, CDR2 FQNEAQ, per germline (reference sequence). Trimming took 5 bases from V and 5 from J; bases not matched to a gene: 9. This CDR3 spans 15 amino acids. CDR3 coding DNA: TGTGCCAGCAGCCCAGGGACAGGGCGAAGAACTGAAGCTTTCTTT. Amino acid sequence: CASSPGTGRRTEAFF. Complete variable domain (other parts from reference TRBV7-9 and TRBJ1-1): DTGVSQNPRHKITKRGQNVTFRCDPISEHNRLYWYRQTLGQGPEFLTYFQNEAQLEKSRLLSDRFSAERPKGSFSTLEIQRTEQGDSAMYLCASSPGTGRRTEAFFGQGTRLTVV.

The genes are TRBV5-1 and TRBJ2-2, with 8 bases lining up with TRBD2. Losses at the gene ends were 5 bases for V and 6 bases for J; bases not matched to a gene: 6. The germline gives CDR1 SGHRS, CDR2 YFSETQ. There are 14 residues in the CDR3. The CDR3 reads CASSPGREAGELFF. Here the CDR3 DNA reads TGCGCCAGCAGTCCGGGGCGGGAGGCCGGGGAGCTGTTTTTT.

The CDR3 spells CASRSPENTEAFF. In DNA form, the CDR3 reads TGTGCCAGCAGGTCCCCAGAGAACACTGAAGCTTTCTTT. J is TRBJ1-1 and V is TRBV28; D gene ambiguous. V lost 6 bases and J lost 1, with 9 bases in between. The V gene's germline CDR1 is MDHEN and CDR2 SYDVKM. CDR3 size: 13 residues.

The CDR3 reads CASPYRVIADTQYF. The CDR3 bases are TGTGCCAGCCCTTACAGGGTCATCGCAGATACGCAGTATTTT. The chain combines TRBV2 with TRBJ2-3, with a tentative D call TRBD1 (6 bases). The CDR3 contains 14 residues. Germline V gene lookup returns CDR1 SNHLY and CDR2 FYNNEI. V lost 8 bases and J 4 bases, leaving 16 bases between the germline ends.

The chain uses TRBV5-1 and TRBJ1-2; 7 positions agree with TRBD1. V dropped 0 bases and J dropped 8; count of bases not matched to a gene: 7. The CDR3 loop spans 14 amino acids. Germline V gene data show CDR1 as SGHRS and CDR2 as YFSETQ. The CDR3 reads CASSLADRVRGYTF. CDR3 DNA: TGCGCCAGCAGCTTGGCCGACAGGGTTAGGGGCTACACCTTC.

This sequence joins TRBV6-5 and TRBJ2-1; TRBD1 might be the D (5 bases). Between the trimmed V and J ends, which lost 0 bases and 9 bases, there was a span of 9 bases. The CDR3 totals 13 residues. The germline V gene encodes CDR1 MNHEY and CDR2 SVGAGI. The CDR3 reads CASSYSLQGEQFF. DNA of the CDR3: TGTGCCAGCAGTTACTCACTCCAGGGTGAGCAGTTCTTC.

The rearrangement links TRBV7-3 to TRBJ2-3, with TRBD2 identical over 13 bases. J was trimmed by 1 base and V by 2 bases; bases with no gene match: 0. Germline CDR1 reads SGHTA; CDR2 reads FQGTGA. The CDR3 contains 16 residues. The CDR3 nucleotides are TGTGCCAGCAGCTTAGGGACTAGCGGGGGCACAGATACGCAGTATTTT. This encodes CASSLGTSGGTDTQYF.

This chain joins TRBV27 and TRBJ1-5; 10 bases match TRBD1. This CDR3 has 15 residues. V gave up 3 bases and J gave up 2 bases; unmatched junction bases: 1. The V gene's germline CDR1 is MNHEY and CDR2 SMNVEV (reference sequence). Here the CDR3 DNA reads TGTGCCAGCAGTTTCGGGACAGGGGGCAATCAGCCCCAGCATTTT. The encoded protein is CASSFGTGGNQPQHF.

The CDR3 is CSAADRPNQPQHF. The CDR3 nucleotides are TGCAGCGCTGCAGACCGTCCCAATCAGCCCCAGCATTTT. J is TRBJ1-5 and V is TRBV29-1; no definite D call. Trimming left V 7 bases short and J 3 bases short, with 13 bases between. The CDR3 covers 13 residues. Germline values: CDR1 SQVTM, CDR2 ANQGSEA.

This chain uses TRBV4-3 with TRBJ2-3; D remains unclear. The CDR3 has 15 residues. Germline values: CDR1 LGHNA, CDR2 YSLEER. V dropped 0 bases and J dropped 2 bases, with 9 bases sitting between them. The CDR3 here is CASSQDPVSTDTQYF. The DNA of the CDR3 is TGCGCCAGCAGCCAAGATCCGGTATCCACAGATACGCAGTATTTT.

The CDR3 DNA sequence: TGCAGCGTAGGACTAGCGGAAGAGACCCAGTACTTC. Translating gives CSVGLAEETQYF. V usage is TRBV29-1 and J usage is TRBJ2-5, with TRBD2 matching over 10 bases. Germline CDR1 reads SQVTM; CDR2 reads ANQGSEA. This CDR3 spans 12 amino acids. The J segment lost 3 bases and the V segment lost 6 bases, leaving 1 base of the junction unmatched.

V is TRBV7-2 and J is TRBJ2-2; TRBD2 might be the D (7 bases). The V end was cut by 2 bases, the J end by 6 bases, with 10 bases between. Germline V gene lookup returns CDR1 SGHTA and CDR2 FQGNSA. This CDR3 has 14 residues. This CDR3 is CASSLQGRAGELFF. The CDR3 bases are TGTGCCAGCAGCTTACAGGGGAGGGCCGGGGAGCTGTTTTTT.

This chain uses TRBV4-2 with TRBJ2-4, with TRBD2 identical over 10 bases. J was trimmed by 2 bases and V by 4 bases; bases with no gene match: 11. Germline V gene sequence: CDR1 LGHNA, CDR2 YNFKEQ. The CDR3 runs to 18 residues. CDR3 loop: CASSPRTTSGETKNIQYF. As DNA, the CDR3 is TGTGCCAGCAGCCCCCGTACTACTAGCGGGGAAACCAAAAACATTCAGTACTTC.

The V gene is TRBV10-3, the J gene TRBJ2-2, with 8 bases aligning to TRBD1. CDR1 and CDR2 (germline): ENHRY, SYGVKD. Trimming took 6 bases from V and 5 from J; bases not matched to a gene: 8. This CDR3 comprises 15 residues. CDR3 sequence (DNA): TGTGCCATCAGGACAGGGGAAGGTAGGACCGGGGAGCTGTTTTTT. It codes for CAIRTGEGRTGELFF.

The rearrangement links TRBV5-1 to TRBJ2-4; perhaps TRBD1 as D (6 bases). Trimming pared 6 bases from V and 5 bases from J, leaving 12 bases between. This CDR3 spans 13 amino acids. Germline CDR1 SGHRS, CDR2 YFSETQ. As DNA, the CDR3 is TGCGCCAGCACGGGACAAGGGGAAAACATTCAGTACTTC. It codes for CASTGQGENIQYF. Looking up the rest from reference TRBV5-1 and TRBJ2-4 gives the full variable domain: KAGVTQTPRYLIKTRGQQVTLSCSPISGHRSVSWYQQTPGQGLQFLFEYFSETQRNKGNFPGRFSGRQFSNSRSEMNVSTLELGDSALYLCASTGQGENIQYFGAGTRLSVL.

The rearrangement joins TRBV6-1 to TRBJ1-2; D perhaps matches TRBD1 (5 bases). The CDR3 spans 14 residues. V lost 1 base and J 2 bases, leaving 8 bases between the germline ends. Germline CDR1 reads MNHNS; CDR2 reads SASEGT. The DNA of the CDR3 is TGTGCCAGCAGTGAAGATTCAGGGAACTATGGCTACACCTTC. As protein: CASSEDSGNYGYTF.

This chain uses TRBV4-1 with TRBJ1-2; TRBD1 is a possible D gene (5 bases). CDR1 and CDR2 from the germline V gene are MGHRA and YSYEKL. The length of the CDR3 is 14 residues. V lost 4 bases to trimming and J lost 8 bases, with 17 bases between them. The CDR3 sequence: CASSPDQGNRGYTF. The CDR3 DNA sequence: TGCGCCAGCAGCCCCGACCAGGGTAATCGGGGCTACACCTTC.

The chain recombines TRBV19 with TRBJ2-1; D remains ambiguous. Germline CDR1 is LNHDA and CDR2 is SQIVND (reference sequence). This CDR3 is 11 amino acids long. Trimming removed 11 bases from V and 4 bases from J, with 9 bases in between. The CDR3, as DNA: TGTGCCGTTGGGCGTTACAATGAGCAGTTCTTC. The encoded protein is CAVGRYNEQFF.

Regarding this clone: At one boundary the junction diverges from the germline segment, which might be a read error. This chain links TRBV7-9 with TRBJ1-1, with no clear D. Germline CDR1 and CDR2: SEHNR and FQNEAQ (reference sequence). The CDR3 runs to 14 residues. CDR3 amino acids: CASSLATQNPEAFF. The CDR3 DNA is TGTGCCAGCAGCTTAGCAACGCAGAACCCTGAAGCTTTCTTT.

The chain has TRBV9 and TRBJ2-7; the match to TRBD2 covers 10 bases. Trimming at V came to 3 bases and at J to 6 bases, leaving 9 bases not matched to a gene. Germline CDR1 and CDR2: SGDLS and YYNGEE. CDR3 size: 15 residues. The CDR3 coding sequence is TGTGCCAGCAGCGAGGGCGCGGGACTAGCGTTCGAGCAGTACTTC. Translated: CASSEGAGLAFEQYF. Complete variable domain (other parts from reference TRBV9 and TRBJ2-7): DSGVTQTPKHLITATGQRVTLRCSPRSGDLSVYWYQQSLDQGLQFLIQYYNGEERAKGNILERFSAQQFPDLHSELNLSSLELGDSALYFCASSEGAGLAFEQYFGPGTRLTVT.

In its sample, this clone was seen once. V is TRBV3-1 (or the pseudogene TRBV3-2) and J is TRBJ1-5, with D perhaps matching TRBD1 (5 bases). The CDR3 runs to 14 residues. Trimming pared 1 base from V and 6 bases from J, leaving 10 bases between. Germline V gene sequence: CDR1 LGHDT, CDR2 YNNKEL (reference sequence). The CDR3 nucleotides are TGTGCCAGCAGCCAAGGGCAGGGTGGTCAGCCCCAGCATTTT. Its translation is CASSQGQGGQPQHF.

This clone occurred many times. V gene TRBV3-1 (or the pseudogene TRBV3-2) combines with J gene TRBJ2-3, with 8 bases lining up with TRBD2. Germline lookup yields CDR1 LGHDT and CDR2 YNNKEL (reference sequence). The CDR3 covers 16 residues. V was clipped by 4 bases and J by 1 base; unmatched bases: 7. CDR3: CASSPSRREGTDTQYF. CDR3 bases: TGTGCCAGCAGCCCCTCTCGGCGGGAGGGCACAGATACGCAGTATTTT.

This clone was counted a few times. The chain recombines TRBV20-1 with TRBJ2-3; D is perhaps TRBD1 (5 bases). From germline, CDR1 is DFQATT and CDR2 SNEGSKA (reference sequence). The CDR3 runs 14 residues. Trimming pared 3 bases from V and 3 bases from J, leaving 13 bases between. CDR3 in DNA: TGCAGTGCTAGTACAGGATGGGGTACAGATACGCAGTATTTT. Protein: CSASTGWGTDTQYF.

The V and J genes are TRBV11-2 and TRBJ1-6, with a tentative D call TRBD1 (6 bases). Germline values: CDR1 SGHAT, CDR2 FQNNGV. This CDR3 contains 14 residues. Trimming stripped 5 bases from V and 9 bases from J, with 14 bases between. For the CDR3, the DNA is TGTGCCAGCAGCCTCGGGGGGGCTATTTCACCCCTCCACTTT. It translates to CASSLGGAISPLHF.

The V and J genes are TRBV4-1 and TRBJ1-5, with D perhaps matching TRBD1 (6 bases). The germline V gene encodes CDR1 MGHRA and CDR2 YSYEKL. Trimming left V 4 bases short and J 6 bases short, with 19 bases between. This CDR3 has 16 amino acids. The CDR3 bases are TGCGCCAGCAGCCCCCTCGGGGTGACAGGAGGTCAGCCCCAGCATTTT. Its protein is CASSPLGVTGGQPQHF.

This clone was recorded once. The chain combines TRBV19 with TRBJ1-1; 10 positions match TRBD1. V dropped 7 bases and J dropped 5; count of bases not matched to a gene: 4. The V gene's germline CDR1 is LNHDA and CDR2 SQIVND (reference sequence). The CDR3 sequence is 13 residues long. The CDR3 loop reads CASNWGQGTEAFF. DNA of the CDR3: TGTGCCAGTAACTGGGGACAGGGGACTGAAGCTTTCTTT.

The gene calls are TRBV19 and TRBJ2-3; the match to TRBD1 covers 7 bases. The CDR3 runs to 11 residues. The J segment lost 6 bases and the V segment lost 6 bases, leaving 0 bases of the junction unmatched. From germline, CDR1 is LNHDA and CDR2 SQIVND (reference sequence). CDR3 nucleotides: TGTGCCAGTAGAGGGGGCGATACGCAGTATTTT. Its translation: CASRGGDTQYF.

The V call is TRBV11-2, the J call TRBJ1-1; possibly TRBD1 for D (5 bases). The germline V gene encodes CDR1 SGHAT and CDR2 FQNNGV. The CDR3 runs 14 residues. V dropped 0 bases and J dropped 3 bases, with 8 bases sitting between them. The CDR3 coding sequence is TGTGCCAGCAGCTTAGAATCCAGGGACACTGAAGCTTTCTTT. It translates to CASSLESRDTEAFF.

The chain couples TRBV4-2 to TRBJ2-7, with a weak D call TRBD1 (5 bases). V lost 2 bases to trimming and J lost 3 bases, with 11 bases between them. This CDR3 has 14 residues. CDR1 LGHNA and CDR2 YNFKEQ come from the germline V gene. CDR3 region: CASSQMGLDYEQYF. CDR3 DNA sequence: TGTGCCAGCAGCCAAATGGGGCTAGACTACGAGCAGTACTTC.

This clone appeared once. This chain uses TRBV5-4 with TRBJ1-1; the match to TRBD1 covers 7 bases. The CDR3 loop spans 16 amino acids. Trimming cost V 4 bases and J 2 bases; bases outside gene matches: 11. Per the germline V gene, CDR1 is SGHNT and CDR2 is YYREEE (reference sequence). The CDR3 DNA reads as TGTGCCAGCAGCCCCCGACAGACAGGGACAAACACTGAAGCTTTCTTT. Translating it yields CASSPRQTGTNTEAFF.

This chain uses TRBV25-1 with TRBJ2-2, with a weak D call TRBD1 (5 bases). The V end was cut by 6 bases, the J end by 6 bases, with 11 bases between. The CDR3 is 13 residues long. Germline CDR1 is MGHDK and CDR2 is SYGVNS. CDR3 sequence reads: CASSIGVAGELFF. The CDR3 nucleotides read TGTGCCAGCAGCATAGGGGTGGCCGGGGAGCTGTTTTTT. The whole variable domain, filled in from reference TRBV25-1 and TRBJ2-2, reads EADIYQTPRYLVIGTGKKITLECSQTMGHDKMYWYQQDPGMELHLIHYSYGVNSTEKGDLSSESTVSRIRTEHFPLTLESARPSHTSQYLCASSIGVAGELFFGEGSRLTVL.